These T cell receptor beta chains were read from a single sample in a study of cytomegalovirus exposure and HLA in healthy donors. Sequencing used immunoSEQ multiplex PCR; TCRdb keeps in-frame clones, though not all of them. The sample has under 120,000 clones, about 70% seen once. The sequenced material came from PBMCs. These receptors were collected from a man aged 45-65 years in good health and CMV-seropositive. Both conserved end residues are part of each CDR3. A D gene is named only where the DNA matches it firmly. Some rows have no size entry. The others give once, few or many, or a class for an expanded clone.

clone_size,j_call,v_call,d_call,cdr3_nt,cdr3_aa
-,TRBJ2-7,TRBV27,TRBD2,TGTGCCAGCAGTTTAAGCGGGAGCTCCTACGAGCAGTACTTC,CASSLSGSSYEQYF
-,TRBJ2-5,TRBV7-9,-,TGTGCCAGCAGTCTGTCGGACAGACAAGAGACCCAGTACTTC,CASSLSDRQETQYF
-,TRBJ2-1,TRBV6-4,-,TGTGCCAGCAGTGTGGAGGGGCTGCCCGGTGAGCAGTTCTTC,CASSVEGLPGEQFF
-,TRBJ1-2,TRBV5-1,-,TGCGCCAGCAGCTTTAGTCGGGGCTATGGCTACACCTTC,CASSFSRGYGYTF
-,TRBJ1-1,TRBV2,TRBD1,TGTGCCAGCAAGGGGGGACAGTTTATCACTGAAGCTTTCTTT,CASKGGQFITEAFF
few,TRBJ2-7,TRBV5-5,TRBD1,TGTGCCAGCAGCGTGGGACAGACAAGCTCCTACGAGCAGTACTTC,CASSVGQTSSYEQYF
-,TRBJ2-1,TRBV6-6,TRBD1,TGTGCCAGCAGTTACGGTGGGACAGGGGGATCGCAGTTCTTC,CASSYGGTGGSQFF
once,TRBJ1-3,TRBV19,-,TGTGCCAGTACCGCCCGGGGAAACACCATATATTTT,CASTARGNTIYF
-,TRBJ1-1,TRBV28,-,TGTGCCAGCAGTTTATCTGTAGCGAACACTGAAGCTTTCTTT,CASSLSVANTEAFF
-,TRBJ1-2,TRBV18,-,TGTGCCAGCTCACCACCCCCGCAGAACTATGGCTACACCTTC,CASSPPPQNYGYTF
-,TRBJ2-2,TRBV4-1,TRBD2,TGCGCCAGCAGCCTACTAGCGGGGGTGACCGGGGAGCTGTTTTTT,CASSLLAGVTGELFF
-,TRBJ2-3,TRBV7-9,-,TGTGCCAGCAGCCACAGGGACAGCACAGATACGCAGTATTTT,CASSHRDSTDTQYF
-,TRBJ2-3,TRBV10-1,-,TGCGCCAGCAGTTCTCGAGCTCGCGGGGCAGATACGCAGTATTTT,CASSSRARGADTQYF
-,TRBJ1-6,TRBV5-1,TRBD1,TGCGCCAGCAGCCCGGGGGACAGGACTTCACCCCTCCACTTT,CASSPGDRTSPLHF
few,TRBJ2-7,TRBV5-4,TRBD2,TGTGCCAGCAGCACTAGCGGGGGGGCCTACTACGAGCAGTACTTC,CASSTSGGAYYEQYF
-,TRBJ2-3,TRBV28,TRBD1,TGTGCCAGCAGTTCCATAACCGGGACAGGGTTCTTCACAGATACGCAGTATTTT,CASSSITGTGFFTDTQYF
-,TRBJ1-1,TRBV6-6,TRBD1,TGTGCCAGCAGTTGGACAGGAGGGTATAGCGCTGAAGCTTTCTTT,CASSWTGGYSAEAFF
-,TRBJ2-2,TRBV29-1,-,TGCAGCGTTGACTCAGCGGGCGGGGAGCTGTTTTTT,CSVDSAGGELFF
-,TRBJ1-1,TRBV19,TRBD1,TGTGCCAGTAGTATCCTGACAGGGTTCATGAACACTGAAGCTTTCTTT,CASSILTGFMNTEAFF
-,TRBJ2-3,TRBV11-2,TRBD2,TGTGCCAGCAGCATACTTAGCGGGAGAAACACAGATACGCAGTATTTT,CASSILSGRNTDTQYF
-,TRBJ2-2,TRBV5-1,-,TGCGCCAGCAGCTGGGGGGACTCCTCGCGGACCGGGGAGCTGTTTTTT,CASSWGDSSRTGELFF
-,TRBJ1-3,TRBV12-5,-,TGTGCTAGTGCCCCAGGGTTCAGTGGAAACACCATATATTTT,CASAPGFSGNTIYF
-,TRBJ2-3,TRBV5-1,-,TGCGCCAGCAGCTTGGGACAGCAAACAGATACGCAGTATTTT,CASSLGQQTDTQYF
few,TRBJ2-2,TRBV30,-,TGTGCCTGGAGTGGGGCGGGTACCCTTCCCACCGGGGAGCTGTTTTTT,CAWSGAGTLPTGELFF
-,TRBJ2-7,TRBV19,TRBD2,TGTGCCAGTAGTATTAGCGGGGGGCCTTCCACCTACGAGCAGTACTTC,CASSISGGPSTYEQYF
-,TRBJ1-5,TRBV9,-,TGTGCCAGCAGCGTAGGGCCAGGTATATACTATCAGCCCCAGCATTTT,CASSVGPGIYYQPQHF
-,TRBJ1-1,TRBV5-1,TRBD1,TGCGCCAGCAGCCTTGGACAGGGGGCGGCTGAAGCTTTCTTT,CASSLGQGAAEAFF
-,TRBJ1-1,TRBV6-1,TRBD1,TGTGCCAGCAGTGAAATTCTCGCAGGGGGCACTGAAGCTTTCTTT,CASSEILAGGTEAFF
-,TRBJ2-7,TRBV5-4,TRBD2,TGTGCCAGCAGCATTAGACTAGCGGGCCCCACAGCTTCCTACGAGCAGTACTTC,CASSIRLAGPTASYEQYF
-,TRBJ2-3,TRBV7-9,-,TGTGCCAGCAGCTCGCCTAATCCGGGAACGCAGTATTTT,CASSSPNPGTQYF
-,TRBJ2-7,TRBV5-4,TRBD1,TGTGCCAGCAGTTATGGGACAGGATTTTACGAGCAGTACTTC,CASSYGTGFYEQYF
-,TRBJ1-2,TRBV18,-,TGTGCCAGCTCACCAATAACAGGGCCATCAAACTATGGCTACACCTTC,CASSPITGPSNYGYTF
-,TRBJ2-1,TRBV25-1,-,TGTGCCAGCAGTGAATTAGAGCACAATGAGCAGTTCTTC,CASSELEHNEQFF
-,TRBJ2-2,TRBV10-3,TRBD1,TGTGCCATCAGGACAGGGGGCGCGAACACCGGGGAGCTGTTTTTT,CAIRTGGANTGELFF
-,TRBJ1-1,TRBV4-1,-,TGCGCCAGCAGCCCACAAAACACTGAAGCTTTCTTT,CASSPQNTEAFF
-,TRBJ1-2,TRBV30,-,TGTGCCTGGAGTCGGAGGGGATTAAAGGATGGCTACACCTTC,CAWSRRGLKDGYTF
-,TRBJ2-4,TRBV25-1,TRBD1,TGTGCCAGCAGTTCTACAGGGGAAAACATTCAGTACTTC,CASSSTGENIQYF
-,TRBJ2-7,TRBV6-5,-,TGTGCCAGCAGTTACTCGAGAACAGGGAAGGAGCAGTACTTC,CASSYSRTGKEQYF
few,TRBJ2-7,TRBV7-2,TRBD1,TGTGCCAGCAGCTTAGGACAGGGCCGACCCTACGAGCAGTACTTC,CASSLGQGRPYEQYF
-,TRBJ1-4,TRBV10-3,TRBD1,TGTGCCATCAGTGAGCCAGGGGGAGAAAAACTGTTTTTT,CAISEPGGEKLFF
few,TRBJ2-7,TRBV2,TRBD2,TGTGCCAGCAGTTGGCCGGCGACTAGCGGGGGGGCACAATACGAGCAGTACTTC,CASSWPATSGGAQYEQYF
once,TRBJ2-2,TRBV2,TRBD2,TGTGCCAGCATCAGAGCCTGGGGGGGTCACACCGGGGAGCTGTTTTTT,CASIRAWGGHTGELFF
-,TRBJ2-3,TRBV6-5,-,TGTGCCACAAAGGGCGGGGGCGACACAGATACGCAGTATTTT,CATKGGGDTDTQYF
-,TRBJ2-3,TRBV5-4,TRBD2,TGTGCCAGCAGCCCGGGACTAGCGGGGGCCCGGGGGGATACGCAGTATTTT,CASSPGLAGARGDTQYF
-,TRBJ1-6,TRBV28,-,TGTGCCAGCAGTTTCAGGCAGATCAGGTCACCCCTCCACTTT,CASSFRQIRSPLHF
-,TRBJ2-1,TRBV7-3,TRBD2,TGTGCCAGCAGCTCACCACTAGCGGGAGGGCCGAAGAATGAGCAGTTCTTC,CASSSPLAGGPKNEQFF
-,TRBJ2-7,TRBV19,-,TGTGCCAGTAGTTTACGACAGGGCCGGGGGTACGAGCAGTACTTC,CASSLRQGRGYEQYF
-,TRBJ1-6,TRBV7-9,-,TGTGCCAGCAGCGCCCAGGGACTTGGGGGTTCACCCCTCCACTTT,CASSAQGLGGSPLHF
-,TRBJ2-3,TRBV4-1,-,TGCGCCAGCAGCCCCAATCTAGCTGGGGATGGCACAGATACGCAGTATTTT,CASSPNLAGDGTDTQYF
-,TRBJ1-5,TRBV19,TRBD1,TGTGCCAGTAGTATGAGGACAGGCTACAATCAGCCCCAGCATTTT,CASSMRTGYNQPQHF
-,TRBJ2-7,TRBV30,TRBD2,TGTGCCTGGAGTGGTGGGACTACCTACTACGAGCAGTACTTC,CAWSGGTTYYEQYF
-,TRBJ2-1,TRBV2,TRBD2,TGTGCCAGCAGATTCTCGGTCCAGCGGGAGTACGCTGAGCAGTTCTTC,CASRFSVQREYAEQFF
-,TRBJ2-1,TRBV4-1,TRBD2,TGCGCCAGCAGCCAAGATCAGGGACTAGCGGGAGAGGGGCCTGACAATGAGCAGTTCTTC,CASSQDQGLAGEGPDNEQFF
-,TRBJ2-2,TRBV28,TRBD1,TGTGCCAGCAGTTTTGGGGACAGAGATGGGGAGCTGTTTTTT,CASSFGDRDGELFF
-,TRBJ1-3,TRBV5-6,-,TGTGCCAGCAGCGTACGGACTACGAGGGGAAACACCATATATTTT,CASSVRTTRGNTIYF
-,TRBJ2-2,TRBV6-1,-,TGTGCCAGCATTACGGACACCGGGGAGCTGTTTTTT,CASITDTGELFF
few,TRBJ2-3,TRBV5-1,TRBD2,TGCGCCAGCAGCTTGGCCTCTAGCGGGGGCACAGATACGCAGTATTTT,CASSLASSGGTDTQYF
-,TRBJ1-5,TRBV4-1,-,TGCGCCAGCAGCCAAGGAACAGTGGGGAGGGGCAATCAGCCCCAGCATTTT,CASSQGTVGRGNQPQHF
-,TRBJ2-7,TRBV6-5,-,TGTGCCAGCAGTTACTCGGGCAGCTTGGTTGAGCAGTACTTC,CASSYSGSLVEQYF
-,TRBJ2-7,TRBV19,-,TGTGCCAGTAGTGAAGGACAGCCTTGGGGCGAGCAGTACTTC,CASSEGQPWGEQYF